Listed below are T cell receptor beta chains from one sample, sequenced in a study of PD-L1 blockade in urothelial cancer. TCRdb keeps only in-frame clones here, not all; method: immunoSEQ multiplex PCR. This table holds about 49,000 clones, approximately 85% found once. Specimen: PBMCs, collected around atezolizumab (anti-PD-L1) treatment. All receptors come from a man between 65 and 80 years old with urothelial cancer. The CDR3 runs from the conserved cysteine through the conserved F or W.

v_gene,len,CDR3aa
TRBV5-1,15,CASSLVPGSTDTQYF
TRBV29-1,13,CSAAGDMNTEAFF
TRBV27,15,CASSLGDYLSDTQYF
TRBV18,13,CASSPREQETQYF
TRBV29-1,13,CSVGAQGASEQYF
TRBV7-2,14,CASSLQFFSYEQYF
TRBV6-1,14,CASSGGQGQETQYF
TRBV5-8,15,CASSLARGGTDTQYF
TRBV30,17,CAWSPTRRDSHQETQYF
TRBV5-8,17,CASSHFGTKGKTGELFF
TRBV18,16,CASSPPGGTGASEQYF
TRBV28,15,CASGPRGQPTETQYF
TRBV28,16,CASTSPASGSSDTQYF
TRBV6-6,16,CASSLDRLPSGNTIYF
TRBV5-1,17,CASSLGASGVGTDTQYF
TRBV4-1,15,CASSPGLADINEQFF
TRBV30,14,CAWKRRGTTGELFF
TRBV19,14,CASSINPRAYEQYF
TRBV29-1,13,CSVYDGRGHGYTF
TRBV28,15,CASSISGTGGEKLFF
TRBV28,14,CASSPAGVPGTQYF
TRBV7-6,14,CASSLGGDRGEQYF
TRBV28,13,CASASGGGYEQYF
TRBV27,15,CASSLSAQGVDTIYF
TRBV5-1,16,CASSLGGTPKGNTIYF
TRBV28,14,CASSSTYSGNTIYF
TRBV5-1,14,CASSPQDREETQYF